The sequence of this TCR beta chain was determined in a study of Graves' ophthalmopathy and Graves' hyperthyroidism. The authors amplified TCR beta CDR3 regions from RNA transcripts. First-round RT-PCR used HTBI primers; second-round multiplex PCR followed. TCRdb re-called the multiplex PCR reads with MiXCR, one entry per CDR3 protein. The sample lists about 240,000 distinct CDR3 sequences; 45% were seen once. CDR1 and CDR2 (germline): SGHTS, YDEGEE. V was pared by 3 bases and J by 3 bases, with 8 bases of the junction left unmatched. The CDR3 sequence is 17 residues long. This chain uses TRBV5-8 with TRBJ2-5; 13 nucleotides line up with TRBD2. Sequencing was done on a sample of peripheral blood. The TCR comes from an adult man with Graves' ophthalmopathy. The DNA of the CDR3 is TGTGCCAGCAGCTCCGGGACTAGCGGGGTCGCTGAAGAGACCCAGTACTTC. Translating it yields CASSSGTSGVAEETQYF.